The subject of this entry is one T cell receptor beta chain. This entry is derived from a study of T cells in Graves' hyperthyroidism and ophthalmopathy. Whole-study context: Peripheral blood was collected at initial diagnosis, before any treatment.

Authors of the study amplified TCR beta CDR3 regions from RNA transcripts. During a first-round RT-PCR of the TCR CDR3, the HTBI primer set was used. One entry per CDR3 protein, called by TCRdb with MiXCR from the multiplex PCR reads. Altogether about 570,000 distinct CDR3 sequences are present, 14% being singletons, with the ten largest covering 14%. V dropped 1 base and J dropped 12 bases, with 10 bases sitting between them. Looked up from germline, CDR1 is SGHDT and CDR2 is YYEEEE. CDR3 length equals 11 residues. The study left out patients who had uncontrolled infection, other autoimmune disease, pregnancy or lactation.

This TCR derives from a woman aged 40 to 50 with Graves' hyperthyroidism. V and J are TRBV5-6 and TRBJ1-2; D gene ambiguous. The sequenced sample consisted of blood. DNA for the CDR3: TGTGCCAGCAGCTTGAGAGGACCGCACACCTTC. This codes for CASSLRGPHTF.